This T cell receptor beta chain was retrieved from a study of blood T cell repertoires in COVID-19. The assay was immunoSEQ multiplex PCR, and TCRdb's table has in-frame clones only and misses some. Among some 74,000 clones listed, around 85% were seen once. CDR1 is KGHSH and CDR2 is LQKENI in the germline V gene. The CDR3 extends over 15 amino acids. The junction had 3 bases not matched to a gene; V was cut back by 3 bases and J by 0 bases. The chain has TRBV18 and TRBJ1-2; 8 bases are shared with TRBD1. The source material was peripheral blood. This TCR was recovered from a woman between 50 and 59 years old with acute or convalescent COVID-19. As DNA, the CDR3 is TGTGCCAGCTCACCGCCACAGGGGGCTAACTATGGCTACACCTTC. Protein sequence: CASSPPQGANYGYTF.